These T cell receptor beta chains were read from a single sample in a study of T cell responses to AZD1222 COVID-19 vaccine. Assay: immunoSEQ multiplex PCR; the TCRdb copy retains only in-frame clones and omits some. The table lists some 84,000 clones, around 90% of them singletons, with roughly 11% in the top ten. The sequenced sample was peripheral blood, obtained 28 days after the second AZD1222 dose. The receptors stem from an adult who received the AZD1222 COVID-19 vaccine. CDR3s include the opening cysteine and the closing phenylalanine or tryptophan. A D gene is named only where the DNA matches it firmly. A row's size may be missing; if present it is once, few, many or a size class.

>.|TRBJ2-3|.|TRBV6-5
CASSYQTTDTQYF
TGTGCCAGCAGTTACCAGACCACAGATACGCAGTATTTT
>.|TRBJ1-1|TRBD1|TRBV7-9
CASSLDGTGVLAFF
TGTGCCAGCAGCTTAGACGGGACAGGGGTCTTGGCTTTCTTT
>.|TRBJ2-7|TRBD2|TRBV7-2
CASSAGLAQSRFEQYF
TGTGCCAGCAGCGCGGGACTAGCACAAAGTAGGTTCGAGCAGTACTTC
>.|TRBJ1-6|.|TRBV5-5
CASSDAGFGYNSPLHF
TGTGCCAGCAGCGACGCAGGGTTTGGCTATAATTCACCCCTCCACTTT
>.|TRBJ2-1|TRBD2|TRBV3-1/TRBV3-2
CASSQGRTSGGRNEQFF
TGTGCCAGCAGCCAAGGAAGGACTAGCGGGGGTAGGAATGAGCAGTTCTTC
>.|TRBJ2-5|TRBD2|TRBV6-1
CATGRDQETQYF
TGTGCCACCGGGAGGGACCAAGAGACCCAGTACTTC
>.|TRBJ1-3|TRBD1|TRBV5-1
CASRQQGWGNTIYF
TGCGCCAGCAGGCAACAGGGGTGGGGAAACACCATATATTTT
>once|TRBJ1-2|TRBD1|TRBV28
CASSSGGTGEEGYTF
TGTGCCAGCAGTTCTGGTGGGACAGGGGAGGAGGGCTACACCTTC
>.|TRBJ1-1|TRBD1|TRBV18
CASSATGVTEAFF
TGTGCCAGCTCAGCCACAGGGGTGACTGAAGCTTTCTTT
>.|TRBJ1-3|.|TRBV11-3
CASSLQTGTLGNTIYF
TGTGCCAGCAGCCTACAGACAGGAACCTTGGGAAACACCATATATTTT
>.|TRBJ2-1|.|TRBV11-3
CASSLAISSYNEQFF
TGTGCCAGCAGCTTAGCGATCAGCTCCTACAATGAGCAGTTCTTC
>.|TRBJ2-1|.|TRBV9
CASSVGGSKINNEQFF
TGTGCCAGCAGCGTAGGGGGATCTAAGATTAACAATGAGCAGTTCTTC
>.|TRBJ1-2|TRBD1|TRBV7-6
CASSPGQDYGYTF
TGTGCCAGCAGCCCAGGACAGGACTATGGCTACACCTTC
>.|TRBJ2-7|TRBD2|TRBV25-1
CASSEFSGGSSYEQYF
TGTGCCAGCAGTGAATTTAGCGGGGGAAGCTCCTACGAGCAGTACTTC
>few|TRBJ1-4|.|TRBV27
CASSPGGEKLFF
TGTGCCAGCAGCCCTGGGGGTGAAAAACTGTTTTTT
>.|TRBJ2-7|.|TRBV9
CASSSVGGGSYEQYF
TGTGCCAGCAGCTCAGTCGGGGGAGGCTCCTACGAGCAGTACTTC
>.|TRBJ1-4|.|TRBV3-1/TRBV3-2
CASSQASEKLFF
TGTGCCAGCAGCCAGGCCTCTGAAAAACTGTTTTTT
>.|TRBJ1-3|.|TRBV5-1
CASSPLPSSGNTIYF
TGCGCCAGCAGCCCTCTACCGAGCTCTGGAAACACCATATATTTT
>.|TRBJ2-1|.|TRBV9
CASSVYLYADNEQFF
TGTGCCAGCAGCGTATATTTATACGCGGACAATGAGCAGTTCTTC
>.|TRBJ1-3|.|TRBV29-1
CSTQDSGNTIYF
TGCAGCACCCAGGACTCTGGAAACACCATATATTTT
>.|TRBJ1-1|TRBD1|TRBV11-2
CASSSQGGTEAFF
TGTGCCAGCAGTTCCCAGGGGGGGACTGAAGCTTTCTTT
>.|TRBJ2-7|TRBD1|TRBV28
CASSGSPGTGQGTYEQYF
TGTGCCAGCAGTGGATCCCCCGGAACCGGACAGGGAACCTACGAGCAGTACTTC
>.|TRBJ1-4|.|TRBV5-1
CASSLVGGRVPEKLFF
TGCGCCAGCAGCTTGGTTGGGGGCAGGGTCCCTGAAAAACTGTTTTTT
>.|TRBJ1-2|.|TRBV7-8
CASSFRGAGYGYTF
TGTGCCAGCAGCTTTAGGGGGGCAGGATATGGCTACACCTTC
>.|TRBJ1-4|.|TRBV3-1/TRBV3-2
CASAPGGLNEKLFF
TGTGCCAGCGCCCCCGGGGGGCTTAATGAAAAACTGTTTTTT
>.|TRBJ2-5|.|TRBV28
CASSGRTPPHQETQYF
TGTGCCAGCAGTGGGAGGACACCTCCTCACCAAGAGACCCAGTACTTC
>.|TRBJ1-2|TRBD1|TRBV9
CASSVWDSSIDGYTF
TGTGCCAGCAGCGTTTGGGACAGTTCAATTGATGGCTACACCTTC
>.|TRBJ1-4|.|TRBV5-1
CASSLIGTHNEKLFF
TGCGCCAGCAGCTTGATCGGGACCCATAATGAAAAACTGTTTTTT
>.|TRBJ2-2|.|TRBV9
CASSVASGTVNTGELFF
TGTGCCAGCAGCGTAGCCTCCGGGACGGTGAACACCGGGGAGCTGTTTTTT
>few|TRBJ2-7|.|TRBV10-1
CASSDPQPRQRSSYEQYF
TGCGCCAGCAGTGACCCCCAACCCAGACAGCGAAGCTCCTACGAGCAGTACTTC
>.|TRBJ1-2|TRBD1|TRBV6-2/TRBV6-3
CASSLLDRGHGYTF
TGTGCCAGCAGTCTACTGGACAGGGGCCATGGCTACACCTTC
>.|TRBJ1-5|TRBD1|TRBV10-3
CAITSDREVQPQHF
TGTGCCATCACCTCCGACAGGGAGGTTCAGCCCCAGCATTTT
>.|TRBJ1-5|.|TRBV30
CAWSEGLGDQPQHF
TGTGCCTGGAGTGAGGGATTAGGAGATCAGCCCCAGCATTTT
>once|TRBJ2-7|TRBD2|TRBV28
CASSASGGEVEQYF
TGTGCCAGCAGTGCTAGCGGGGGGGAAGTCGAGCAGTACTTC
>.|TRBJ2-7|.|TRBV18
CASSPEYEQYF
TGTGCCAGCTCACCAGAGTACGAGCAGTACTTC
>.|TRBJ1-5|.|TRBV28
CASSFVATVSNQPQHF
TGTGCCAGCAGTTTTGTTGCCACAGTCTCCAATCAGCCCCAGCATTTT
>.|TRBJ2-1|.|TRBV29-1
CGVDGWRRNEQFF
TGCGGAGTCGACGGGTGGAGACGGAATGAGCAGTTCTTC
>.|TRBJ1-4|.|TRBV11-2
CASSLDFGSATNEKLFF
TGTGCCAGCAGCTTAGATTTCGGGAGTGCAACTAATGAAAAACTGTTTTTT
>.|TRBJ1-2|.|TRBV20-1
CSAVDRYGYTF
TGCAGTGCTGTTGACAGATATGGCTACACCTTC
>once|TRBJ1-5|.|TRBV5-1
CASSPDGRNQPQHF
TGCGCCAGCAGCCCGGACGGGAGGAATCAGCCCCAGCATTTT
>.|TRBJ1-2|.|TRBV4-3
CASSQDLGANYGYTF
TGCGCCAGCAGCCAAGATTTGGGAGCTAACTATGGCTACACCTTC
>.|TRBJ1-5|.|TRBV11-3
CAGTQPQHF
TGTGCCGGGACCCAGCCCCAGCATTTT
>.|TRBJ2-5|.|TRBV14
CASSQNRETQYF
TGTGCCAGCAGCCAAAATAGAGAGACCCAGTACTTC
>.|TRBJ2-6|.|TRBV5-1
CASSFTGGTGANVLTF
TGCGCCAGCAGCTTTACCGGGGGCACTGGGGCCAACGTCCTGACTTTC
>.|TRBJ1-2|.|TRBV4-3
CASSQERATRGGYTF
TGCGCCAGCAGCCAAGAGAGGGCCACCCGAGGGGGCTACACCTTC
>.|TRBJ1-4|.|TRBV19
CASSLQGATNEKLFF
TGTGCCAGTAGCCTTCAGGGCGCAACTAATGAAAAACTGTTTTTT
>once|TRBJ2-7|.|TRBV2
CASSDVDLNSYEQYF
TGTGCCAGCAGTGATGTAGACTTGAACTCCTACGAGCAGTACTTC
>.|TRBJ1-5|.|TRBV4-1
CASSHLGQPQHF
TGCGCCAGCAGCCATCTGGGTCAGCCCCAGCATTTT
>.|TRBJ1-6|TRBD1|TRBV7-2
CASSLYRGPNSPLHF
TGTGCCAGCAGCTTATACAGGGGCCCAAATTCACCCCTCCACTTT
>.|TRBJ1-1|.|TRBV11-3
CASSLGLNTEAFF
TGTGCCAGCAGCTTAGGCCTTAACACTGAAGCTTTCTTT
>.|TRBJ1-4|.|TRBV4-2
CASSQDLIERAGATNEKLFF
TGTGCCAGCAGCCAAGACTTAATAGAACGGGCGGGAGCAACTAATGAAAAACTGTTTTTT
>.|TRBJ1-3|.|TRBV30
CAWSGNTIYF
TGTGCCTGGAGTGGAAACACCATATATTTT
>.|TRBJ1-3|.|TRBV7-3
CASSPTPSGNTIYF
TGTGCCAGCAGTCCGACCCCCTCTGGAAACACCATATATTTT